Sequencing of this T cell receptor beta chain was carried out in a study of blood T cell repertoires in COVID-19. Study-wide context: COVID-19 samples from acute and convalescent phases originated in the United States, Italy and Spain.

Here immunoSEQ multiplex PCR was the method, and the copy in TCRdb shows in-frame clones only, minus some. The data contain about 160,000 clones, about 91% of them singletons. The sequencing sample was made of peripheral blood. The receptor was derived from a woman in her sixties or seventies who had recovered from COVID-19.

The CDR3 nucleotides read TGTGCCAGCAGCAGGGGCGACACCTTC. Translating it yields CASSRGDTF. This chain joins TRBV12-3 or TRBV12-4 and TRBJ1-2; D perhaps matches TRBD1 (6 bases). Between the trimmed V and J ends, which lost 6 bases and 12 bases, there was a span of 8 bases. The CDR3 contains 9 residues.